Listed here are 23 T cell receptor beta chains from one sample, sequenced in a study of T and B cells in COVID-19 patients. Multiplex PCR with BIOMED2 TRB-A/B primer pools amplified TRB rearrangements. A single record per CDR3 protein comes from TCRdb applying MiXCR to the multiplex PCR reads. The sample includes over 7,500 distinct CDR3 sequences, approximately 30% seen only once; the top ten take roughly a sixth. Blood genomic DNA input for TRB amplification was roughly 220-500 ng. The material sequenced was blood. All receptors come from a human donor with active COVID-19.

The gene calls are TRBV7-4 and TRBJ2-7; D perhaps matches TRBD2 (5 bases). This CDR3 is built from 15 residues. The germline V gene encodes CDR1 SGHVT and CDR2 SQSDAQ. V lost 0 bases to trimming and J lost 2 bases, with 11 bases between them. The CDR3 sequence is CASSLAGALPYEQYV. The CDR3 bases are TGTGCCAGCAGCTTAGCGGGAGCACTACCCTACGAGCAGTACGTC.

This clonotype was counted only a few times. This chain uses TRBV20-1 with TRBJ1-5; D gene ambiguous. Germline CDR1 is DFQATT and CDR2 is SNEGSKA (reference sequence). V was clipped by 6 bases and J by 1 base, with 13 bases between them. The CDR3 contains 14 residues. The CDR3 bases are TGCAGTGCCCACCGAGGCGGGAGCAATCAGCCCCAGCATTTT. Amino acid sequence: CSAHRGGSNQPQHF.

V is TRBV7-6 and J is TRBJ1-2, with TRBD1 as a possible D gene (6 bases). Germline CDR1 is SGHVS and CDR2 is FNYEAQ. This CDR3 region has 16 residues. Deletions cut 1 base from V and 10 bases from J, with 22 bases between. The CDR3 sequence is CASSLGTGISKVDYTF. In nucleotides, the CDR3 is TGTGCCAGCAGCTTAGGCACAGGGATTTCTAAGGTTGACTACACCTTC.

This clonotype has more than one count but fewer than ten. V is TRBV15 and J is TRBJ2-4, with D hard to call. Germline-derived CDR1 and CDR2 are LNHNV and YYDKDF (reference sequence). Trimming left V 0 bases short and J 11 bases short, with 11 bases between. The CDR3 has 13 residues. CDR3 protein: CATSRDLGAFQYF. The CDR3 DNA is TGTGCCACCAGCAGAGATCTGGGCGCTTTTCAGTACTTC.

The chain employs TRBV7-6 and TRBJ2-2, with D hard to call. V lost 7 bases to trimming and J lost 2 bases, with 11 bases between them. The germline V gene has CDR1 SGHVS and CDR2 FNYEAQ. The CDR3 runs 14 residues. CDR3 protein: CASTPRINTGELFF. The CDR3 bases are TGTGCCAGCACGCCCAGGATCAACACCGGGGAGCTGTTTTTT.

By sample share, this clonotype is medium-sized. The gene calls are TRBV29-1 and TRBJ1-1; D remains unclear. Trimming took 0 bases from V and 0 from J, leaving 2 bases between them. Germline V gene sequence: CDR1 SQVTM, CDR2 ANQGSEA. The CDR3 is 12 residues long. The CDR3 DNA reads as TGCAGCGTTGAAGAGTTGAACACTGAAGCTTTCTTT. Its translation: CSVEELNTEAFF.

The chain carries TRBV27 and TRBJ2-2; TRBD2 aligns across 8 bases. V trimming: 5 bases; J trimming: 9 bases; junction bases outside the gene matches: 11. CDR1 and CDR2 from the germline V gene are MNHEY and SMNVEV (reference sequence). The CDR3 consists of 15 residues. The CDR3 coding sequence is TGTGCCAGCAGTCCCGGGACTAGGGGGATTTGGGAGCTGTTTTTT. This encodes CASSPGTRGIWELFF.

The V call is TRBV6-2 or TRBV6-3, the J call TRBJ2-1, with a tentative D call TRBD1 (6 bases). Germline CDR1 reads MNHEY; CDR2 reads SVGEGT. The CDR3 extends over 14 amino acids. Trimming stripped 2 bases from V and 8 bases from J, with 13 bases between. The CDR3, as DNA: TGTGCCAGCAGTTACGGCGGTGGGGGCGATGAGCAGTTCTTC. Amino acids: CASSYGGGGDEQFF.

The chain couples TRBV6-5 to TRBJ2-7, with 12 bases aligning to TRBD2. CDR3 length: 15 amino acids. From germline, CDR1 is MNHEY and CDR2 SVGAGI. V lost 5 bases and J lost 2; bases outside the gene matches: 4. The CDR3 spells CASSPGLAGPYEQYV. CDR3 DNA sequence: TGTGCCAGCAGTCCCGGACTAGCGGGGCCCTACGAGCAGTACGTC.

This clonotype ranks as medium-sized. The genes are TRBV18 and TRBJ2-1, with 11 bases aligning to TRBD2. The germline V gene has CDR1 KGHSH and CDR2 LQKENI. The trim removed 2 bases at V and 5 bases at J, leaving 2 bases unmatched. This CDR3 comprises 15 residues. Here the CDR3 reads CASSPSLAGDNEQFF. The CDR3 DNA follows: TGTGCCAGCTCACCATCACTAGCGGGGGACAATGAGCAGTTCTTC. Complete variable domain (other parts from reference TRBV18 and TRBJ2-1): NAGVMQNPRHLVRRRGQEARLRCSPMKGHSHVYWYRQLPEEGLKFMVYLQKENIIDESGMPKERFSAEFPKEGPSILRIQQVVRGDSAAYFCASSPSLAGDNEQFFGPGTRLTVL.

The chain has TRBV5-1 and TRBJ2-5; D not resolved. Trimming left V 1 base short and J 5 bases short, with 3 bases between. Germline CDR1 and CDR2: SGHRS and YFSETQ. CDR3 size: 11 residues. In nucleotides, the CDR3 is TGCGCCAGCAGCTTGATGGAGACCCAGTACTTC. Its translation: CASSLMETQYF.

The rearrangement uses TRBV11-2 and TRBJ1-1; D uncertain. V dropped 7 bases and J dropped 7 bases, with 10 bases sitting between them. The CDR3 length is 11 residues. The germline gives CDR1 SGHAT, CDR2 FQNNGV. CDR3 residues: CASTSNIEAFF. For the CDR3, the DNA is TGTGCCAGCACCTCAAATATTGAAGCTTTCTTT. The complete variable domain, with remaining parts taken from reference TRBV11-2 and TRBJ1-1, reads EAGVAQSPRYKIIEKRQSVAFWCNPISGHATLYWYQQILGQGPKLLIQFQNNGVVDDSQLPKDRFSAERLKGVDSTLKIQPAKLEDSAVYLCASTSNIEAFFGQGTRLTVV.

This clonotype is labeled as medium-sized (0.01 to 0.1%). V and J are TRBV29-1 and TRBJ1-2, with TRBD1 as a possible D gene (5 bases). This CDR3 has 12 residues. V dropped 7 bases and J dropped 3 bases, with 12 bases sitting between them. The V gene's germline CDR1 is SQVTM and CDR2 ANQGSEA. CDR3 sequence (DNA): TGCAGCGCCTATGACAGATACTATGGCTACACCTTC. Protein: CSAYDRYYGYTF.

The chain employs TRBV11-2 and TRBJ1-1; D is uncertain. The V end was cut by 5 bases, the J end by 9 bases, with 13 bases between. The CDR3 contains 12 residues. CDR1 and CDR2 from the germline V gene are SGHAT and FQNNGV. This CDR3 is CASSLDRTQAFF. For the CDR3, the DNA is TGTGCCAGCAGCCTTGACCGCACCCAAGCTTTCTTT.

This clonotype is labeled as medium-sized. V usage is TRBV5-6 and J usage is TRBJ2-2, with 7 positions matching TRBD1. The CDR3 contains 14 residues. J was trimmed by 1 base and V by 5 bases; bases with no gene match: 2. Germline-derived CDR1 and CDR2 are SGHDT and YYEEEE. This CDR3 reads CASRGQRNTGELFF. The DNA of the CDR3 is TGTGCCAGCAGGGGACAGAGGAACACCGGGGAGCTGTTTTTT.

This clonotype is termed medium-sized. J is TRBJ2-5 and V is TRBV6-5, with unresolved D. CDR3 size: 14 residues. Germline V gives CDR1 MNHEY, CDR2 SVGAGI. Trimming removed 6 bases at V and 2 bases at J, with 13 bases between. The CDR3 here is CASSPIEGQETQYF. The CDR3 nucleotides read TGTGCCAGCAGCCCTATCGAAGGGCAAGAGACCCAGTACTTC.

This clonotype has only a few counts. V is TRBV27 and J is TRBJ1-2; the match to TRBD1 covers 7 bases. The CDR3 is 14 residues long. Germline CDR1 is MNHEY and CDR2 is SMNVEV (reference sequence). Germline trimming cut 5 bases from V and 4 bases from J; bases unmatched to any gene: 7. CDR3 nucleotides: TGTGCCAGCAGTCACCAGGGGGGTTTCTATGGCTACACCTTC. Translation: CASSHQGGFYGYTF.

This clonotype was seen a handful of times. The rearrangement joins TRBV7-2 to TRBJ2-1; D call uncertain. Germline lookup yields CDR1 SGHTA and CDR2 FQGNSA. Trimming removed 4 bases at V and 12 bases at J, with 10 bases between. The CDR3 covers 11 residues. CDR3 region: CASSYTSLQFF. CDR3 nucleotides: TGTGCCAGCAGCTACACTTCTTTGCAGTTCTTC.

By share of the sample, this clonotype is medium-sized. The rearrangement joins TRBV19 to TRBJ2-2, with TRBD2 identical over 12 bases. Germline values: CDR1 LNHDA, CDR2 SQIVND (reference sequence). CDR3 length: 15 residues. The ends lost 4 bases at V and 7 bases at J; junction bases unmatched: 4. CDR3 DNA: TGTGCCAGTAGTACTAGCGGGGGGGCCGGCGGGGAGCTGTTTTTT. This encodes CASSTSGGAGGELFF.

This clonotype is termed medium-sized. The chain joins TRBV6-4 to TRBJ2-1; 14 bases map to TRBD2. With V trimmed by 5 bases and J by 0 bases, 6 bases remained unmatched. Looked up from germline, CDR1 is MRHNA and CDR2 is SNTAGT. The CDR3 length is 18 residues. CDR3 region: CASSRTSGGYSSYNEQFF. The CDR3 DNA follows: TGTGCCAGCAGTCGGACTAGCGGGGGGTACAGCTCCTACAATGAGCAGTTCTTC.

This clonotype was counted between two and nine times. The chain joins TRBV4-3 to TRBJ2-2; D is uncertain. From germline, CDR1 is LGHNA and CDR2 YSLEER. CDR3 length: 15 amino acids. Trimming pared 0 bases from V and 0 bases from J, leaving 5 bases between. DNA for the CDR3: TGCGCCAGCAGCCAAGATCGGACGAACACCGGGGAGCTGTTTTTT. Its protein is CASSQDRTNTGELFF.

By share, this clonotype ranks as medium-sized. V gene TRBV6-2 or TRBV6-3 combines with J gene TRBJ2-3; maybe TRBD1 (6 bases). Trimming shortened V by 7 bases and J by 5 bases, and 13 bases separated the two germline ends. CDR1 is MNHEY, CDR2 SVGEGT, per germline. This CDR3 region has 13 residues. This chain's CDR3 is CASKQRGRDTQYF. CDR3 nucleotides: TGTGCCAGCAAACAGAGGGGGAGAGATACGCAGTATTTT.

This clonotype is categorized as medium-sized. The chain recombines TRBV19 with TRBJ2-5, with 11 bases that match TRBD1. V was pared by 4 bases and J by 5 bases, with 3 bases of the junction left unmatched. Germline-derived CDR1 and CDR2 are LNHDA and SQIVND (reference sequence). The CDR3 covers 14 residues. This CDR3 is CASSRTGGRETQYF. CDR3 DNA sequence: TGTGCCAGTAGTAGGACAGGGGGCCGTGAGACCCAGTACTTC.